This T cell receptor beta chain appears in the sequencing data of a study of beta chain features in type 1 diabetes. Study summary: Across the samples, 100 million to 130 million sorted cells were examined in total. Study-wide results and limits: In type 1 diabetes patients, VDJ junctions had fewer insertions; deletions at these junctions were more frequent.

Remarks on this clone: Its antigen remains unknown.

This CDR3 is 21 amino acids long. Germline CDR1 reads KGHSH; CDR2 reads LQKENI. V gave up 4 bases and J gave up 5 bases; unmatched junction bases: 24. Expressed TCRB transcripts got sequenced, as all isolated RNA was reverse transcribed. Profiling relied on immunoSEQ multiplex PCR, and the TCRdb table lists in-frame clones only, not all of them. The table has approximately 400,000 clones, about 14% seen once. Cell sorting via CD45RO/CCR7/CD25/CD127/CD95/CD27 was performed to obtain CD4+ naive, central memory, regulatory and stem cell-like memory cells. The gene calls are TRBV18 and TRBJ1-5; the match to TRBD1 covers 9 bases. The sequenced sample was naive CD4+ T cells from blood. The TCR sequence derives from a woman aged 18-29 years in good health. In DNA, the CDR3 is TGTGCCAGCTCACAGCAGGGATTACAGGGGGCGCGTAGATTGTCCGATCAGCCCCAGCATTTT. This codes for CASSQQGLQGARRLSDQPQHF.